The present TCR beta chain was sequenced within a study of cytomegalovirus exposure and HLA in healthy donors. Primers for the PCR totalled 60 Vbeta and 13 Jbeta. TCRdb keeps only in-frame clones here, not all; method: immunoSEQ multiplex PCR. The repertoire has about 140,000 clones, approximately 82% of them found once; the top ten carry roughly 9.7%. CDR1 and CDR2 from the germline V gene are MNHEY and SMNVEV (reference sequence). This CDR3 has 12 residues. Trimming pared 5 bases from V and 10 bases from J, leaving 12 bases between. The TCR was taken from a woman aged 55-70 years in good health and CMV-seropositive. The chain combines TRBV27 with TRBJ2-1; D is possibly TRBD1 (5 bases). The sequencing sample was made of PBMCs. The CDR3 sequence: CASSPYWGEQFF. The CDR3 DNA follows: TGTGCCAGCAGTCCTTACTGGGGCGAGCAGTTCTTC.